Listed below are T cell receptor beta chains from one sample, sequenced in a study of T cells in Graves' hyperthyroidism and ophthalmopathy. TCRdb reanalysed the multiplex PCR reads using MiXCR and keeps one entry per CDR3 protein. The table includes 490,000 or so distinct CDR3 sequences, 40% to 50% detected once. Sequenced material: peripheral blood or thyroid tissue (not recorded which). The receptors derive from an adult woman with Graves' disease, either hyperthyroidism or ophthalmopathy (not recorded which). Both conserved end residues are part of each CDR3. D genes are given only for firm matches. Clone sizes are given selectively: once, few, many, or a class where the clone is expanded.

V gene	clone size	J gene	D gene	CDR3 protein	CDR3 DNA
TRBV4-1	-	TRBJ1-1	-	CASSQGGLYTEAFF	TGCGCCAGCAGCCAAGGGGGACTGTACACTGAAGCTTTCTTT
TRBV4-2	many	TRBJ1-1	-	CASSQSGTQNTEAFF	TGTGCCAGCAGCCAGTCCGGGACACAGAACACTGAAGCTTTCTTT
TRBV3-1	many	TRBJ1-6	-	CASSQGGSPLHF	TGTGCCAGCAGCCAAGGCGGTTCACCCCTCCACTTT
TRBV7-6	few	TRBJ1-1	-	CASSPVIGAGAAFF	TGTGCCAGCAGCCCCGTAATAGGGGCAGGTGCAGCTTTCTTT
TRBV10-3	-	TRBJ1-5	-	CANRAHSNQPQHF	TGTGCCAACAGAGCCCATAGCAATCAGCCCCAGCATTTT
TRBV7-9	-	TRBJ2-7	TRBD1	CASVRQGSYEQYF	TGTGCCAGCGTAAGACAGGGTTCCTACGAGCAGTACTTC
TRBV19	many	TRBJ2-5	-	CASSIQGWETQYF	TGTGCCAGTAGTATTCAGGGATGGGAGACCCAGTACTTC
TRBV10-3	-	TRBJ1-2	-	CAISDLRHGYTF	TGTGCCATCAGTGACCTCAGACACGGCTACACCTTC
TRBV7-9	-	TRBJ1-4	TRBD1	CASSQSGTAYEKLFF	TGTGCCAGCAGCCAATCCGGGACAGCCTATGAAAAACTGTTTTTT
TRBV6-6	-	TRBJ1-5	-	CASTIDSNQPQHF	TGTGCCAGCACCATCGATAGCAATCAGCCCCAGCATTTT
TRBV4-2	-	TRBJ1-1	-	CASSQEGDVAEAFF	TGTGCCAGCAGCCAAGAGGGGGACGTCGCTGAAGCTTTCTTT
TRBV28	few	TRBJ2-7	-	CASSMIRDEQYF	TGTGCCAGCAGTATGATAAGGGACGAGCAGTACTTC
TRBV7-9	many	TRBJ1-5	-	CASQRGSSNQPQHF	TGTGCCAGCCAACGAGGGAGCAGCAATCAGCCCCAGCATTTT
TRBV2	once	TRBJ2-1	TRBD2	CASGRETEQFF	TGTGCCAGCGGGCGGGAGACTGAGCAGTTCTTC
TRBV7-3	-	TRBJ2-2	-	CASGAVNTGELFF	TGTGCCAGCGGGGCAGTCAACACCGGGGAGCTGTTTTTT
TRBV7-2	-	TRBJ1-2	-	CASSATKGYTF	TGTGCCAGCAGCGCGACGAAAGGCTACACCTTC
TRBV11-2	-	TRBJ2-5	TRBD2	CASSFLAGLAGGGETQYF	TGTGCCAGCAGCTTTTTAGCGGGACTAGCGGGAGGTGGAGAGACCCAGTACTTC
TRBV4-1	few	TRBJ1-2	-	CASSHMFAGGYTF	TGCGCCAGCAGCCACATGTTCGCTGGAGGCTACACCTTC
TRBV11-2	few	TRBJ1-1	-	CASSPIRGLEAFF	TGTGCCAGCAGCCCTATACGGGGCCTTGAAGCTTTCTTT
TRBV3-1	-	TRBJ2-5	TRBD2	CASSQVPRLAGQETQYF	TGTGCCAGCAGCCAGGTCCCCCGACTAGCGGGACAAGAGACCCAGTACTTC
TRBV5-1	many	TRBJ2-5	-	CASSLAGLGETQYF	TGCGCCAGCAGCTTAGCGGGCCTGGGGGAGACCCAGTACTTC
TRBV7-9	few	TRBJ2-2	-	CASSLFSNTGELFF	TGTGCCAGCAGCTTGTTCTCGAACACCGGGGAGCTGTTTTTT
TRBV25-1	many	TRBJ2-7	-	CASSPPGDFSYEQYF	TGTGCCAGCAGCCCCCCCGGGGATTTCTCCTACGAGCAGTACTTC
TRBV12-3/TRBV12-4	-	TRBJ2-2	-	CASSRDVGELFF	TGTGCCAGCAGCCGGGACGTCGGGGAGCTGTTTTTT
TRBV10-2	-	TRBJ2-2	-	CASSQIGGSTGELFF	TGCGCCAGCAGCCAAATTGGGGGAAGCACCGGGGAGCTGTTTTTT
TRBV29-1	many	TRBJ1-1	TRBD1	CSGGTGNIPEAFF	TGCAGCGGGGGGACAGGGAATATTCCTGAAGCTTTCTTT
TRBV6-2/TRBV6-3	many	TRBJ1-5	TRBD1	CASRDRAAQPQHF	TGTGCCAGCAGGGACAGGGCCGCTCAGCCCCAGCATTTT
TRBV15	-	TRBJ1-5	-	CATAPVRVGNQPQHF	TGTGCCACCGCCCCGGTCAGGGTTGGCAATCAGCCCCAGCATTTT
TRBV11-2	many	TRBJ2-7	-	CASTPEAESSYEQYF	TGTGCCAGCACCCCGGAGGCGGAAAGCTCCTACGAGCAGTACTTC
TRBV28	few	TRBJ1-1	-	CASSLAGESTEAFF	TGTGCCAGCAGTTTAGCAGGAGAGAGCACTGAAGCTTTCTTT
TRBV7-3	few	TRBJ2-1	-	CASSFETYNEQFF	TGTGCCAGCAGCTTCGAGACTTACAATGAGCAGTTCTTC
TRBV9	once	TRBJ2-7	-	CASSVAGGDYEQYF	TGTGCCAGCAGCGTAGCTGGCGGAGATTACGAGCAGTACTTC
TRBV5-1	many	TRBJ2-5	-	CASSKAGRGETQYF	TGCGCCAGCAGCAAGGCGGGGAGGGGGGAGACCCAGTACTTC
TRBV20-1	few	TRBJ1-1	-	CSASVGGLAFF	TGCAGTGCTTCAGTTGGGGGGCTGGCTTTCTTT
TRBV2	-	TRBJ2-7	TRBD2	CASVYREGRNEQYF	TGTGCCAGCGTCTACCGGGAGGGCCGAAACGAGCAGTACTTC
TRBV6-2/TRBV6-3	few	TRBJ2-7	TRBD2	CASSYSGLAGDGEQYF	TGTGCCAGCAGTTACTCGGGACTAGCGGGAGATGGAGAGCAGTACTTC
TRBV11-2	many	TRBJ2-2	-	CASSLLRNTGELFF	TGTGCCAGCAGCCTACTTCGGAACACCGGGGAGCTGTTTTTT
TRBV15	many	TRBJ1-2	-	CATSRDRGLYGYTF	TGTGCCACCAGCAGAGATCGGGGCCTCTATGGCTACACCTTC
TRBV19	few	TRBJ2-7	-	CASSLRTAYEQYF	TGTGCCAGTAGTCTAAGGACAGCCTACGAGCAGTACTTC
TRBV20-1	many	TRBJ2-7	TRBD2	CSAPPFTSGDTYEQYF	TGCAGTGCTCCGCCCTTCACTAGCGGGGATACCTACGAGCAGTACTTC
TRBV6-5	many	TRBJ1-1	-	CASSSRTVSEAFF	TGTGCCAGCAGTTCCAGGACAGTTTCGGAAGCTTTCTTT